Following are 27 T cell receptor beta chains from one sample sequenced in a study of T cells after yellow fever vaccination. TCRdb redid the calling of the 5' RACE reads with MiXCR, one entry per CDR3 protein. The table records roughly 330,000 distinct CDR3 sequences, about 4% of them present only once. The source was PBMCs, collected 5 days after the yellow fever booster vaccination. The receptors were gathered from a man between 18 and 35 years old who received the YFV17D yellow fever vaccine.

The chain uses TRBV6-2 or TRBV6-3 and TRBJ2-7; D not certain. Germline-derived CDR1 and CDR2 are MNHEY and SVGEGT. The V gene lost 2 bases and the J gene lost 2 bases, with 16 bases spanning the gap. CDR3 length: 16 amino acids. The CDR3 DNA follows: TGTGCCAGCAGTTACAATCTGAATCTTGGGGCCTACGAGCAGTACGTC. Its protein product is CASSYNLNLGAYEQYV.

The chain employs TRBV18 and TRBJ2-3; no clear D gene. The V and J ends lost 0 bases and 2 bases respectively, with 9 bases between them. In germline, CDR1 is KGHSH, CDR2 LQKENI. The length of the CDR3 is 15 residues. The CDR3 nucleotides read TGTGCCAGCTCACCACCGGTCGTTTCCACAGATACGCAGTATTTT. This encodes CASSPPVVSTDTQYF.

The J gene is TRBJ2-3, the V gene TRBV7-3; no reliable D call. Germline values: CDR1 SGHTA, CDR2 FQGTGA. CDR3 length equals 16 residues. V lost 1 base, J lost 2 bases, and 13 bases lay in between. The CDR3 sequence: CASSLNGPTLTDTQYF. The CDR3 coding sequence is TGTGCCAGCAGCTTAAATGGTCCTACCCTCACAGATACGCAGTATTTT.

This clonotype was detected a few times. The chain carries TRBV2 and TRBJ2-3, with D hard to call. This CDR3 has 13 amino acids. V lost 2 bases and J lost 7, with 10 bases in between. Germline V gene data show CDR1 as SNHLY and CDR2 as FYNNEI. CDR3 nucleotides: TGTGCCAGCAGTGAATCTGGTAGCCATACGCAGTATTTT. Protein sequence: CASSESGSHTQYF. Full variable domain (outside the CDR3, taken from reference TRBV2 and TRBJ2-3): EPEVTQTPSHQVTQMGQEVILRCVPISNHLYFYWYRQILGQKVEFLVSFYNNEISEKSEIFDDQFSVERPDGSNFTLKIRSTKLEDSAMYFCASSESGSHTQYFGPGTRLTVL.

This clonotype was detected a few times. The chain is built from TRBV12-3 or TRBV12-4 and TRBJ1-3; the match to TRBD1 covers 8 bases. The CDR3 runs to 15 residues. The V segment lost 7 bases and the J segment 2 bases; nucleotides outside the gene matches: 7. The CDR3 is CASTLDRAAGNTIYF. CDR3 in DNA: TGTGCCAGCACCCTGGACAGGGCAGCTGGAAACACCATATATTTT.

The CDR3 sequence: CASSLDSPMGQYV. In nucleotides, the CDR3 is TGTGCCAGCAGCTTAGACAGCCCGATGGGGCAGTACGTC. The rearrangement joins TRBV7-9 to TRBJ2-7; D is unclear. The germline gives CDR1 SEHNR, CDR2 FQNEAQ (reference sequence). The CDR3 loop spans 13 amino acids. V lost 1 base and J lost 9, with 13 bases in between.

CDR3: CAISEGTGYTEAFF. In DNA form, the CDR3 reads TGTGCCATCAGTGAGGGGACAGGGTACACTGAAGCTTTCTTT. V usage is TRBV10-3 and J usage is TRBJ1-1; 9 nucleotides align to TRBD1. The germline V gene has CDR1 ENHRY and CDR2 SYGVKD. The length of the CDR3 is 14 residues. V shed 2 bases, J shed 3 bases, and the junction held 1 base outside the gene matches.

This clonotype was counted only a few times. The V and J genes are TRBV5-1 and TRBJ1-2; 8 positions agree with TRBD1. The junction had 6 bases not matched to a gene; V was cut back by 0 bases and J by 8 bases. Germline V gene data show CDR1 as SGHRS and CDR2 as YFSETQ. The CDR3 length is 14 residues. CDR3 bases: TGCGCCAGCAGCTTGGACGGACAGGGTAACGGCTACACCTTC. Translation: CASSLDGQGNGYTF.

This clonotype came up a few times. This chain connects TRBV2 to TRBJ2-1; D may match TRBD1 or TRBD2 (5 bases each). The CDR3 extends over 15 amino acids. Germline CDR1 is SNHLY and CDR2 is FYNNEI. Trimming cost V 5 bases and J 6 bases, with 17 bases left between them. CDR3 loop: CASSKPGGGINEQFF. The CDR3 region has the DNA TGTGCCAGCAGTAAACCCGGTGGGGGTATCAATGAGCAGTTCTTC.

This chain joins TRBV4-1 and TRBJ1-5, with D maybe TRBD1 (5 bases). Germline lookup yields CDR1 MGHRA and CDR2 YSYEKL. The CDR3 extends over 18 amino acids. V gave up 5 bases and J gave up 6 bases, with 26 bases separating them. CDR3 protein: CASSGTWGPGPAGQPQHF. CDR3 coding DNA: TGCGCCAGCAGCGGAACGTGGGGACCGGGTCCGGCGGGTCAGCCCCAGCATTTT.

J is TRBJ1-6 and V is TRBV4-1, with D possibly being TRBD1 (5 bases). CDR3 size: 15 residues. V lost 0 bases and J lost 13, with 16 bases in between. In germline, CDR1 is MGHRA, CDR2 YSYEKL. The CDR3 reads CASSQDGARMRPLHF. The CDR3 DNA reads TGCGCCAGCAGCCAAGATGGGGCACGGATGCGTCCCCTCCACTTT.

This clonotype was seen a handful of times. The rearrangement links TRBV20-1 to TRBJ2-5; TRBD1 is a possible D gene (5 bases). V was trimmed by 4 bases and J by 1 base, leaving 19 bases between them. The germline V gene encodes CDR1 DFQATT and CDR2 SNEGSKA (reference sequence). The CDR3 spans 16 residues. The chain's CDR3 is CSAIRWAGNSQETQYF. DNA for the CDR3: TGCAGTGCTATTAGATGGGCAGGGAACTCCCAAGAGACCCAGTACTTC.

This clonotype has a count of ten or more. DNA of the CDR3: TGTGCCAGCAGTGGGACAAACACCGGGGAGCTGTTTTTT. Translated: CASSGTNTGELFF. The chain is built from TRBV6-4 and TRBJ2-2; D might be TRBD1 (5 bases). Germline V lookup: CDR1 MRHNA, CDR2 SNTAGT. The CDR3 loop spans 13 amino acids. Trimming left V 4 bases short and J 2 bases short, with 5 bases between.

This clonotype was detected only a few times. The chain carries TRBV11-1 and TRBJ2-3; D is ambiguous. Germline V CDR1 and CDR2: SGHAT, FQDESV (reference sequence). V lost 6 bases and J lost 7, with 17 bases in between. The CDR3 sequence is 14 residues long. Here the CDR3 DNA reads TGTGCCAGCAGTGACGCACTCTCGCGGAATACGCAGTATTTT. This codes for CASSDALSRNTQYF. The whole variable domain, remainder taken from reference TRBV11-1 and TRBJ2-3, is EAEVAQSPRYKITEKSQAVAFWCDPISGHATLYWYRQILGQGPELLVQFQDESVVDDSQLPKDRFSAERLKGVDSTLKIQPAELGDSAMYLCASSDALSRNTQYFGPGTRLTVL.

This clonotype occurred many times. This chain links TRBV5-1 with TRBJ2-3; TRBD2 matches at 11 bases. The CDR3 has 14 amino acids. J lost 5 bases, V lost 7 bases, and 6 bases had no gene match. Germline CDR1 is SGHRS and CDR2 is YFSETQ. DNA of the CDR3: TGCGCCAGCGCAACCACTAGCGGGGGAGATACGCAGTATTTT. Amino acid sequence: CASATTSGGDTQYF.

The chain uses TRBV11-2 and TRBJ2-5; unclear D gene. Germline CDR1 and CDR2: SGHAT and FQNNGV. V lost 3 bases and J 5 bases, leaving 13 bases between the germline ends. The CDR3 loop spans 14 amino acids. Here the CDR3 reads CASSFGVRRETQYF. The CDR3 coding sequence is TGTGCCAGCAGCTTTGGAGTCAGGCGGGAGACCCAGTACTTC.

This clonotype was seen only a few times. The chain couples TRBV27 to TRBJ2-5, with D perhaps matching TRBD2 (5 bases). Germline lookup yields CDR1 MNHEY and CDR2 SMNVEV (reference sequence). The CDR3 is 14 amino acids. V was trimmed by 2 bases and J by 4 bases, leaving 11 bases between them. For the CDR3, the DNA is TGTGCCAGCAGTTTACTCGGGGATCGAGAGACCCAGTACTTC. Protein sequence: CASSLLGDRETQYF.

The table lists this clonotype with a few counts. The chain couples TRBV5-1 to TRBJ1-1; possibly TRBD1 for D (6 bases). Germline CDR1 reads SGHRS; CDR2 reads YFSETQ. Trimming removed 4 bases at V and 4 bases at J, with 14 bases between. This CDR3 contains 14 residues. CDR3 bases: TGCGCCAGCAGCACCGAACAGGGATCCACTGAAGCTTTCTTT. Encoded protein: CASSTEQGSTEAFF.

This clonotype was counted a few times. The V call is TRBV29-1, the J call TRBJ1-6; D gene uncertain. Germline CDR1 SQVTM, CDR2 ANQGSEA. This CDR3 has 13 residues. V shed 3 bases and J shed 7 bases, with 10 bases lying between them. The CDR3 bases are TGCAGCGTTGAGAGGGTCGCGAATTCACCCCTCCACTTT. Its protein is CSVERVANSPLHF.

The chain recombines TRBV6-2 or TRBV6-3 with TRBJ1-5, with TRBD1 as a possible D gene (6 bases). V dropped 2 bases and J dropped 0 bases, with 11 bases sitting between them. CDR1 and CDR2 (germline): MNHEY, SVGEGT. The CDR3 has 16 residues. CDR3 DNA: TGTGCCAGCAGTTACGGGACACCTTATAGCAATCAGCCCCAGCATTTT. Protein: CASSYGTPYSNQPQHF.

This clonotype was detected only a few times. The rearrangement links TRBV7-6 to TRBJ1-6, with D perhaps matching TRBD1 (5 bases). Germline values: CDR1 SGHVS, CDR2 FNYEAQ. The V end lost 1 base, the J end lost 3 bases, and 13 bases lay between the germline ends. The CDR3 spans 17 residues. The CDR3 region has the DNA TGTGCCAGCAGCTTAGAGTCCGGGGCCATCTATAATTCACCCCTCCACTTT. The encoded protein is CASSLESGAIYNSPLHF.

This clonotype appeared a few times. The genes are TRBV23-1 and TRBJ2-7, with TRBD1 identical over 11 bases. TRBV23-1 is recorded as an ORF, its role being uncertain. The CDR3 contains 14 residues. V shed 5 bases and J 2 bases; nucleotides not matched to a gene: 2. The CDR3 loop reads CASSVGQGAYEQYV. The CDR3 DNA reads TGCGCCAGCAGTGTGGGACAGGGGGCCTACGAGCAGTACGTC.

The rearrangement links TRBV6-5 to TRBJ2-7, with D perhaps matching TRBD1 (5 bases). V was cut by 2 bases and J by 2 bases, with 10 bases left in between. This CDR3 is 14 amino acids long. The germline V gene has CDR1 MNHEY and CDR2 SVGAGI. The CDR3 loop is CASSYLGLPYEQYF. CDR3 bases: TGTGCCAGCAGTTACCTGGGGCTCCCCTACGAGCAGTACTTC.

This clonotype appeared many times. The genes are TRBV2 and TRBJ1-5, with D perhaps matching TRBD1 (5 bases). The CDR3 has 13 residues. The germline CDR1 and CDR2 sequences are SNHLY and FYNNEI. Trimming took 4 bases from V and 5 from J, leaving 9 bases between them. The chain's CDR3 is CASSGQGYQPQHF. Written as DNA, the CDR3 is TGTGCCAGCAGTGGCCAGGGCTATCAGCCCCAGCATTTT.

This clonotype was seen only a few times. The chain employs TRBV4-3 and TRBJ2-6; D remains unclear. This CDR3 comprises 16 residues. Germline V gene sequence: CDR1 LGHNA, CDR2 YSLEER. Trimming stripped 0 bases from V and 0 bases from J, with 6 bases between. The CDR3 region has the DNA TGCGCCAGCAGCCAAGATCGGGTCTCTGGGGCCAACGTCCTGACTTTC. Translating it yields CASSQDRVSGANVLTF.

As DNA, the CDR3 is TGTGCCAGCAGTAGACAGGGGCACAATGAGCAGTTCTTC. This translates into CASSRQGHNEQFF. This rearrangement joins TRBV6-6 to TRBJ2-1; 8 bases align to TRBD1. Trimming cost V 5 bases and J 5 bases; bases outside gene matches: 2. Germline V gene lookup returns CDR1 MNHNY and CDR2 SVGAGI (reference sequence). The CDR3 consists of 13 residues.

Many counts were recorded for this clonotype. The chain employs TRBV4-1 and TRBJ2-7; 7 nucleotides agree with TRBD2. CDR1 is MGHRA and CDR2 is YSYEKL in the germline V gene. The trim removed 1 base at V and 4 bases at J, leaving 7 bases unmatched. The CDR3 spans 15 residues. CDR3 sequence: CASSQVGRGVYEQYF. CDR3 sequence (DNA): TGCGCCAGCAGCCAAGTTGGACGGGGGGTGTACGAGCAGTACTTC.